The TCR beta chain under discussion was sequenced for a study of vaccination and CD4 T cells after COVID-19. About this clonotype: Its target is unknown.

This CDR3 spans 16 amino acids. Trimming at V came to 1 base and at J to 3 bases, leaving 3 bases not matched to a gene. Looked up from germline, CDR1 is KGHDR and CDR2 is SFDVKD. The time point is: late sampling 161 to 241 days after vaccination in three convalescent patients. Treatment noted: approximately nine-day PBMC culture with coronavirus spike peptide pools or control peptides (ViraFEST assay). Sequencing of cultured CD4+ T cell DNA used the Oncomine TCR Beta short-read assay. TCRdb reanalysed the PCR reads using MiXCR and keeps one entry per CDR3 protein. The sample has over 20,000 distinct CDR3 sequences; roughly 29% are singletons.

This clonotype was sampled from a human donor who had recovered from COVID-19. The chain combines TRBV24-1 with TRBJ2-3; 10 bases line up with TRBD2. The sequencing here drew on CD4+ T cells from blood, cultured in vitro, taken about 7 months after SARS-CoV-2 vaccination. As DNA, the CDR3 is TGTGCCACCAGTGATTTCCCGACTAGCGGGACAGATACGCAGTATTTT. Translated: CATSDFPTSGTDTQYF.